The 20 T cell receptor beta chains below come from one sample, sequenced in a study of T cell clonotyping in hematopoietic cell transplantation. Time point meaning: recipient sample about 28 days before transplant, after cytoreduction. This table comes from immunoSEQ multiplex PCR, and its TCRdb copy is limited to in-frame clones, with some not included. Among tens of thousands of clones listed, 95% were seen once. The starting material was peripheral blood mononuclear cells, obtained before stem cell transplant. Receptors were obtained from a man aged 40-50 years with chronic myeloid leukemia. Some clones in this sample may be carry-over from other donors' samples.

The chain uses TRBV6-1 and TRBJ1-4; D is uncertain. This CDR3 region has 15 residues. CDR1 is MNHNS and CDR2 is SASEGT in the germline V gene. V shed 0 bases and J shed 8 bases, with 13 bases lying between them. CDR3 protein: CASSEAVGFYEKLFF. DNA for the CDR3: TGTGCCAGCAGTGAAGCGGTAGGGTTTTACGAAAAACTGTTTTTT.

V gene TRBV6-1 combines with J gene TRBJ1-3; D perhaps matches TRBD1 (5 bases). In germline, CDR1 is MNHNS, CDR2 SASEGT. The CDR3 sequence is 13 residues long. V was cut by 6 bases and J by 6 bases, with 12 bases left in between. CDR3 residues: CASSPGPKNTIYF. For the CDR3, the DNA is TGTGCCAGCAGCCCAGGGCCGAAAAACACCATATATTTT.

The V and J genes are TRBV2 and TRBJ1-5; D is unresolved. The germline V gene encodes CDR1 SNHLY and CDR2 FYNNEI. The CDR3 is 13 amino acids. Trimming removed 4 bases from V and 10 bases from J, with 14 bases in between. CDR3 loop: CASSAGPIFPQHF. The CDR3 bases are TGTGCCAGCAGTGCCGGACCCATTTTCCCCCAGCATTTT. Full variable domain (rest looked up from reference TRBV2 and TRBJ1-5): EPEVTQTPSHQVTQMGQEVILRCVPISNHLYFYWYRQILGQKVEFLVSFYNNEISEKSEIFDDQFSVERPDGSNFTLKIRSTKLEDSAMYFCASSAGPIFPQHFGDGTRLSIL.

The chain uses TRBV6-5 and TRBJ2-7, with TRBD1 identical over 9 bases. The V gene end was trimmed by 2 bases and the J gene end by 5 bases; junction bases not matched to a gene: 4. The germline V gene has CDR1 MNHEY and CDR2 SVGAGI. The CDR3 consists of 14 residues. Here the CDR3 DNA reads TGTGCCAGCAGTTACGGACAGGGGCAGGACGAGCAGTACTTC. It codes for CASSYGQGQDEQYF.

CDR3 DNA: TGCAGCGTTGTACAGAACGCCCCGATCTCCTACGAGCAGTACTTC. Amino acids: CSVVQNAPISYEQYF. J is TRBJ2-7 and V is TRBV29-1; no reliable D call. The length of the CDR3 is 15 residues. The germline CDR1 and CDR2 sequences are SQVTM and ANQGSEA. Trimming removed 4 bases from V and 0 bases from J, with 16 bases in between.

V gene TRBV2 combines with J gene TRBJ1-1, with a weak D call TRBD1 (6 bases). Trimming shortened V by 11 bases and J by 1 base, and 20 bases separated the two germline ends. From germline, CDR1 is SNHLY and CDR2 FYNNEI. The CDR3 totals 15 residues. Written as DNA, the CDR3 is TGTGCCGCATGGGGGGGGGCAGTAGGGAACACTGAAGCTTTCTTT. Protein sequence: CAAWGGAVGNTEAFF.

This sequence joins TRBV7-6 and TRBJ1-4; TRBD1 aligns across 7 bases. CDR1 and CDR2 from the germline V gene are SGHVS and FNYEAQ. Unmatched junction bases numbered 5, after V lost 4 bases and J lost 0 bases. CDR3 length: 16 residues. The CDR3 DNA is TGTGCCAGCAGCTCTCGGACAGGCTCAACTAATGAAAAACTGTTTTTT. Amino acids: CASSSRTGSTNEKLFF.

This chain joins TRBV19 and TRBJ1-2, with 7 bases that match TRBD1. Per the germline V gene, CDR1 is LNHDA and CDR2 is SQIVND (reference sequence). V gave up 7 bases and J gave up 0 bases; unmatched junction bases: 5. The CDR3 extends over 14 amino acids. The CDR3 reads CASIGDRSNYGYTF. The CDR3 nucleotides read TGTGCCAGTATCGGGGACAGATCTAACTATGGCTACACCTTC.

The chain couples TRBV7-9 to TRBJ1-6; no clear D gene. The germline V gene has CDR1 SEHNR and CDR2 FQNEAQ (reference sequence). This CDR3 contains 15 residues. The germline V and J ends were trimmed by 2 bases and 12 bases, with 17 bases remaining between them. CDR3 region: CASSLHGSRRVPLHF. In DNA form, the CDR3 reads TGTGCCAGCAGCTTACATGGCTCCCGACGCGTACCCCTCCACTTT.

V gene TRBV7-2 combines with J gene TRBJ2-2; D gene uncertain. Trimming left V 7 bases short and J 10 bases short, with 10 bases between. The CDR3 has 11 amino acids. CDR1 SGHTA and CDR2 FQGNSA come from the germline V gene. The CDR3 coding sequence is TGTGCCAGCACCCCTTTTGTGGAGCTGTTTTTT. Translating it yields CASTPFVELFF. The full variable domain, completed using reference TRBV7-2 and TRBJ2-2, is GAGVSQSPSNKVTEKGKDVELRCDPISGHTALYWYRQSLGQGLEFLIYFQGNSAPDKSGLPSDRFSAERTGGSVSTLTIQRTQQEDSAVYLCASTPFVELFFGEGSRLTVL.

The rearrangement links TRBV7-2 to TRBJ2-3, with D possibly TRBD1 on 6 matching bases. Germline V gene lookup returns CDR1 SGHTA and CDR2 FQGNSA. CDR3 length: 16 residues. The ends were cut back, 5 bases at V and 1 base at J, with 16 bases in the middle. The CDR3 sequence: CASSPTRQDGTDTQYF. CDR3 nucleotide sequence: TGTGCCAGCAGCCCCACTAGACAGGATGGCACAGATACGCAGTATTTT.

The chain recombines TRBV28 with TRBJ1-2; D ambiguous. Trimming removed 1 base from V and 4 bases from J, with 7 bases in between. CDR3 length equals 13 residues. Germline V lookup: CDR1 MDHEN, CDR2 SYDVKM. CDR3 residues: CASSLSGSYGYTF. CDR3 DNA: TGTGCCAGCAGTTTATCGGGGAGCTATGGCTACACCTTC.

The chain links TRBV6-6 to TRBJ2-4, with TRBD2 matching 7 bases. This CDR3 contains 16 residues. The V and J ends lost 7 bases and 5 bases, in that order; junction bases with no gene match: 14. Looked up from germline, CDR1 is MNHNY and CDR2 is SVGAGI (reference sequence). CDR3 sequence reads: CASIGLGGAGENIQYF. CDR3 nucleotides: TGTGCCAGCATTGGACTGGGGGGTGCGGGGGAAAACATTCAGTACTTC.

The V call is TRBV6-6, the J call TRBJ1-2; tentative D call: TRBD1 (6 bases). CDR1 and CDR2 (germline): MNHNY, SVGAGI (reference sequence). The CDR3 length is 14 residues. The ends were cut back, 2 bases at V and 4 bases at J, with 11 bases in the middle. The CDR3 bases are TGTGCCAGCAGTTACGGGGACACCACCTATGGCTACACCTTC. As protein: CASSYGDTTYGYTF.

CDR3 amino acids: CAWADSRDQPQHF. For the CDR3, the DNA is TGTGCCTGGGCGGACAGTCGCGATCAGCCCCAGCATTTT. The chain recombines TRBV30 with TRBJ1-5; a weak D match, TRBD1 (6 bases). V was trimmed by 5 bases and J by 5 bases, leaving 13 bases between them. The V gene's germline CDR1 is GTSNPN and CDR2 SVGIG (reference sequence). This CDR3 has 13 residues.

The CDR3 loop is CASSLQLDGYTF. CDR3 bases: TGTGCCAGCAGCTTACAGCTGGATGGCTACACCTTC. The V gene is TRBV7-9, the J gene TRBJ1-2; D unclear. The CDR3 spans 12 residues. From germline, CDR1 is SEHNR and CDR2 FQNEAQ (reference sequence). Trimming pared 2 bases from V and 6 bases from J, leaving 7 bases between.

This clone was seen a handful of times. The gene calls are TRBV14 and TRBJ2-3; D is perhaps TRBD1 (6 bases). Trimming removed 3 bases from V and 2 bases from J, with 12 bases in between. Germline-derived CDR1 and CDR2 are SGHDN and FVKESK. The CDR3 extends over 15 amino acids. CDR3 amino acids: CASSQTGYYTDTQYF. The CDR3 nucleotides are TGTGCCAGCAGCCAGACAGGTTACTACACAGATACGCAGTATTTT.

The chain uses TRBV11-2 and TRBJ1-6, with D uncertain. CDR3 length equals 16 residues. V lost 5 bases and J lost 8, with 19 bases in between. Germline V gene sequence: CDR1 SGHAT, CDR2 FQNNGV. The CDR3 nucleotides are TGTGCCAGCAGCACTAGTGGAGGGAGAGGAGATTCACCCCTCCACTTT. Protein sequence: CASSTSGGRGDSPLHF. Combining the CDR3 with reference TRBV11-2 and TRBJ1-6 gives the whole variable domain EAGVAQSPRYKIIEKRQSVAFWCNPISGHATLYWYQQILGQGPKLLIQFQNNGVVDDSQLPKDRFSAERLKGVDSTLKIQPAKLEDSAVYLCASSTSGGRGDSPLHFGNGTRLTVT.

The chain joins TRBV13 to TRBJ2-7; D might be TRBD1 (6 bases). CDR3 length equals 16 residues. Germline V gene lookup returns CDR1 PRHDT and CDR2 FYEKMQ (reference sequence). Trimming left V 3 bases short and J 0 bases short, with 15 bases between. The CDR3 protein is CASSFSGHSYSYEQYF. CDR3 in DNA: TGTGCCAGCAGCTTTTCGGGACATTCCTACTCCTACGAGCAGTACTTC.

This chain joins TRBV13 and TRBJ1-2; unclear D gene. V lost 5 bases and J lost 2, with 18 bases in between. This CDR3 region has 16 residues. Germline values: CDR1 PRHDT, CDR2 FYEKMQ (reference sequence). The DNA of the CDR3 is TGTGCCAGCAGCCCCCCGGCAAGGAATTTCAACTATGGCTACACCTTC. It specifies CASSPPARNFNYGYTF.